One sample yielded the 20 T cell receptor beta chains listed below, sequenced in a study of blood T cells in healthy people across ages. Next came a second PCR, run for about 7 to 11 cycles, which used a sample-barcoded 5' primer along with a J-beta primer mix. Each CDR3 protein is one row after TCRdb ran MiXCR on the 5' RACE reads. Of about 1.1 million distinct CDR3 sequences listed, more than 30% are singletons. Sample: blood. The receptors shown here come from a man younger than 35 in good health.

This clonotype was observed at least ten times. The chain couples TRBV12-5 to TRBJ2-7; D could derive from TRBD1 or TRBD2 (5 bases each). The CDR3 extends over 13 amino acids. V was trimmed by 7 bases and J by 2 bases, leaving 12 bases between them. The V gene's germline CDR1 is LGHNT and CDR2 FRNRAP. The DNA for the CDR3 is TGTGCTAGTGTTTCCGGGACCACCTACGAGCAGTACTTC. Residues: CASVSGTTYEQYF.

This clonotype was detected once. The chain employs TRBV5-1 and TRBJ2-2; TRBD1 is a possible D gene (6 bases). Trimming took off 4 bases at V and 5 bases at J, with 12 bases between the two ends. The CDR3 sequence is 14 residues long. Germline V gene sequence: CDR1 SGHRS, CDR2 YFSETQ. The CDR3 protein is CASSPGVATGELFF. The DNA of the CDR3 is TGCGCCAGCAGCCCAGGGGTTGCGACCGGGGAGCTGTTTTTT.

This clonotype was seen only a few times. The J gene is TRBJ1-1, the V gene TRBV5-1; weak D call: TRBD1 (5 bases). The germline CDR1 and CDR2 sequences are SGHRS and YFSETQ. The CDR3 runs 13 residues. Trimming removed 0 bases at V and 5 bases at J, with 8 bases between. CDR3 amino acids: CASSLAGVTEAFF. The DNA of the CDR3 is TGCGCCAGCAGCTTGGCGGGGGTGACTGAAGCTTTCTTT.

The rearrangement joins TRBV10-3 to TRBJ2-2, with D possibly matching TRBD2 (5 bases). With 7 bases removed from V and 0 bases from J, the gap between germline ends came to 15 bases. Looked up from germline, CDR1 is ENHRY and CDR2 is SYGVKD. The length of the CDR3 is 16 residues. CDR3 sequence (DNA): TGTGCCATCAATTCGGGAACTGCCACGAACACCGGGGAGCTGTTTTTT. Protein product: CAINSGTATNTGELFF.

This clonotype was seen just once. The chain uses TRBV6-2 or TRBV6-3 and TRBJ1-1; the D is unclear. From germline, CDR1 is MNHEY and CDR2 SVGEGT. The germline V and J ends were trimmed by 6 bases and 4 bases, with 9 bases remaining between them. This CDR3 is built from 12 residues. Here the CDR3 reads CASRHGPTEAFF. The DNA for the CDR3 is TGTGCCAGCAGACACGGGCCCACTGAAGCTTTCTTT.

The CDR3 sequence: CATRTPYEQYF. The CDR3 region has the DNA TGTGCCACCAGGACACCATACGAGCAGTACTTC. This chain joins TRBV19 and TRBJ2-7; TRBD1 might be the D (5 bases). The CDR3 contains 11 residues. Germline V gives CDR1 LNHDA, CDR2 SQIVND (reference sequence). Trimming removed 10 bases at V and 4 bases at J, with 11 bases between.

The chain has TRBV28 and TRBJ1-2; D ambiguous. V was trimmed by 8 bases and J by 0 bases, leaving 13 bases between them. The CDR3 covers 14 residues. Looked up from germline, CDR1 is MDHEN and CDR2 is SYDVKM. This CDR3 reads CASQDTRSNYGYTF. The CDR3 DNA follows: TGTGCCAGCCAAGATACCCGTTCTAACTATGGCTACACCTTC.

V is TRBV10-3 and J is TRBJ1-1; a possible D gene is TRBD1 (5 bases). Trimming shortened V by 7 bases and J by 1 base, and 13 bases separated the two germline ends. The germline gives CDR1 ENHRY, CDR2 SYGVKD. The CDR3 contains 14 residues. CDR3 DNA sequence: TGTGCCATCAACGAGGGACTGACGAACACTGAAGCTTTCTTT. Translated, it gives CAINEGLTNTEAFF.

In its sample, this clonotype was seen a few times. The V and J genes are TRBV4-3 and TRBJ2-1, with TRBD2 matching over 10 bases. Germline CDR1 is LGHNA and CDR2 is YSLEER. V gave up 6 bases and J gave up 9 bases; unmatched junction bases: 11. The length of the CDR3 is 15 residues. CDR3 amino acids: CASRKIAGGNREQFF. The CDR3 nucleotides read TGCGCCAGCAGGAAGATAGCGGGGGGAAACCGTGAGCAGTTCTTC.

The gene calls are TRBV4-3 and TRBJ2-3; 13 bases fit TRBD2. This CDR3 region has 17 residues. The germline CDR1 and CDR2 sequences are LGHNA and YSLEER. J was trimmed by 5 bases and V by 0 bases; bases with no gene match: 5. The CDR3 reads CASSQDLGLAGEDTQYF. The DNA for the CDR3 is TGCGCCAGCAGCCAAGATCTTGGACTAGCGGGGGAAGATACGCAGTATTTT.

The V and J genes are TRBV7-2 and TRBJ1-2; maybe TRBD1 (6 bases). The CDR3 length is 16 residues. V dropped 0 bases and J dropped 2 bases, with 13 bases sitting between them. Germline assignment: CDR1 SGHTA and CDR2 FQGNSA. The CDR3 sequence is CASSLAVGGRNYGYTF. In nucleotides, the CDR3 is TGTGCCAGCAGCTTAGCTGTGGGGGGGCGCAACTATGGCTACACCTTC. The full variable domain, with the rest looked up from reference TRBV7-2 and TRBJ1-2, is GAGVSQSPSNKVTEKGKDVELRCDPISGHTALYWYRQSLGQGLEFLIYFQGNSAPDKSGLPSDRFSAERTGGSVSTLTIQRTQQEDSAVYLCASSLAVGGRNYGYTFGSGTRLTVV.

CDR3 residues: CASSQDRDVSYNEQFF. The CDR3 DNA reads TGCGCCAGCAGCCAAGATAGGGACGTCTCCTACAATGAGCAGTTCTTC. This chain uses TRBV4-1 with TRBJ2-1; either TRBD1 or TRBD2 may fit D (5 bases each). Per germline, CDR1 MGHRA and CDR2 YSYEKL. V was trimmed by 0 bases and J by 0 bases, leaving 9 bases between them. This CDR3 has 16 amino acids.

This clonotype has a handful of counts. The chain employs TRBV15 and TRBJ2-3, with unresolved D. Trimming left V 0 bases short and J 3 bases short, with 16 bases between. In germline, CDR1 is LNHNV, CDR2 YYDKDF (reference sequence). CDR3 length equals 17 residues. CDR3 bases: TGTGCCACCAGCAGAGATGCTCTCGGAGTTGGGACAGATACGCAGTATTTT. This gives the protein CATSRDALGVGTDTQYF.

The table lists this clonotype with many counts. The J gene is TRBJ1-5, the V gene TRBV7-8; no reliable D call. The CDR3 is made up of 15 amino acids. V gave up 0 bases and J gave up 6 bases, with 12 bases separating them. From germline, CDR1 is SGHVS and CDR2 FQNEAQ. CDR3 sequence: CASSLAAGIGQPQHF. In DNA form, the CDR3 reads TGTGCCAGCAGCTTAGCGGCAGGTATAGGTCAGCCCCAGCATTTT.

V and J are TRBV3-1 and TRBJ2-7; TRBD1 agrees at 7 bases. This CDR3 contains 14 residues. The junction had 15 bases not matched to a gene; V was cut back by 8 bases and J by 8 bases. CDR1 is LGHDT and CDR2 is YNNKEL in the germline V gene (reference sequence). The CDR3 DNA reads TGTGCCAGCCTACCAGGATCGGACAGGCGAAAGCAGTACTTC. It codes for CASLPGSDRRKQYF.

The chain recombines TRBV7-9 with TRBJ1-4; TRBD1 might be the D (5 bases). The germline V gene encodes CDR1 SEHNR and CDR2 FQNEAQ (reference sequence). Deletions cut 3 bases from V and 7 bases from J, with 12 bases between. This CDR3 has 14 residues. This chain's CDR3 is CASSFAGAGEKLFF. The CDR3 DNA follows: TGTGCCAGCAGCTTCGCCGGGGCGGGTGAAAAACTGTTTTTT.

V is TRBV7-9 and J is TRBJ1-1; 7 bases are a match to TRBD1. The CDR3 has 12 amino acids. Per the germline V gene, CDR1 is SEHNR and CDR2 is FQNEAQ (reference sequence). With V trimmed by 5 bases and J by 8 bases, 5 bases remained unmatched. DNA of the CDR3: TGTGCCAGCAGCACGTCAGGGGGAGAAGCTTTCTTT. Its translation: CASSTSGGEAFF.

This clonotype was detected only a few times. V gene TRBV27 combines with J gene TRBJ2-1; D may be TRBD2 (5 bases). Deletions cut 0 bases from V and 0 bases from J, with 18 bases between. Germline CDR1 and CDR2: MNHEY and SMNVEV (reference sequence). This CDR3 has 19 residues. Written as DNA, the CDR3 is TGTGCCAGCAGTTTATCGTCAGAAGGTCGACTAAGCTCCTACAATGAGCAGTTCTTC. Translating gives CASSLSSEGRLSSYNEQFF.

The chain couples TRBV9 to TRBJ1-5; D ambiguous. Germline CDR1 and CDR2: SGDLS and YYNGEE. CDR3 size: 15 residues. The ends were cut back, 2 bases at V and 6 bases at J, with 15 bases in the middle. The chain's CDR3 is CASSVGGDIGQPQHF. The CDR3 region has the DNA TGTGCCAGCAGCGTGGGTGGGGATATAGGTCAGCCCCAGCATTTT.

The CDR3 coding sequence is TGTGCCAGCAGCTTATATCCCGGGGGGGCTAACAATGAGCAGTTCTTC. Translation gives CASSLYPGGANNEQFF. The chain uses TRBV7-3 and TRBJ2-1, with TRBD2 matching 8 bases. This CDR3 contains 16 residues. In germline, CDR1 is SGHTA, CDR2 FQGTGA. V lost 2 bases and J lost 5; bases outside the gene matches: 8.